A selection of T cell receptor beta chains follows, all from one sample in a study of glioma-infiltrating T cells after dendritic cell vaccination. TCRdb keeps only in-frame clones here, not all; method: immunoSEQ multiplex PCR. The sample contains around 97,000 clones, 81% of which appear only once. The sample consisted of blood, taken before dendritic cell vaccination. All receptors come from a human donor with glioblastoma. The CDR3 runs from the conserved cysteine through the conserved F or W. A D gene is named only where the DNA matches it firmly. Expanded clones are given a class, and other clones once, few, many or no size at all.

TRBV15	TRBD1	TRBJ2-6	.	TGTGCCACCAGCAGAGATCCGGGGACAGGGGTCTCTGGGGCCAACGTCCTGACTTTC	CATSRDPGTGVSGANVLTF
TRBV4-2	TRBD2	TRBJ2-1	.	TGTGCCAGCAGCCGTCGATTAGCGGGGGAATACAATGAGCAGTTCTTC	CASSRRLAGEYNEQFF
TRBV19	.	TRBJ2-7	.	TGTGCCAGTAGTTCAAAAGGAGAGAAAAACGAGCAGTACTTC	CASSSKGEKNEQYF
TRBV27	.	TRBJ2-2	once	TGTGCCAGCAGTCGCGACATAAACACCGGGGAGCTGTTTTTT	CASSRDINTGELFF
TRBV27	TRBD1	TRBJ1-2	.	TGTGCCAGCAGTTCTGCTGGGGGGACAGTTAACTATGGCTACACCTTC	CASSSAGGTVNYGYTF
TRBV15	.	TRBJ1-3	many	TGTGCCACCAGCCCGAGGAATACCGGAAACACCATATATTTT	CATSPRNTGNTIYF
TRBV2	.	TRBJ2-7	.	TGTGCCAGCAGGCAGCGACCCGTCTCCTACGAGCAGTACTTC	CASRQRPVSYEQYF
TRBV11-2	TRBD1	TRBJ1-1	.	TGTGCCAGCAGCTCGGGGACAGCTGTTGTCACTGAAGCTTTCTTT	CASSSGTAVVTEAFF
TRBV19	.	TRBJ2-2	few	TGTGCCAGTAGTACCCCATCCGACAGGGAGGACACCGGGGAGCTGTTTTTT	CASSTPSDREDTGELFF
TRBV7-9	.	TRBJ1-3	.	TGTGCCAGCAGCTTAGACAGAGGAAACACCATATATTTT	CASSLDRGNTIYF
TRBV27	TRBD1	TRBJ1-2	.	TGTGCCAGCAGTCCATCCCGACAGGGCCACTATGGCTACACCTTC	CASSPSRQGHYGYTF
TRBV7-9	TRBD1	TRBJ1-2	.	TGTGCCAGCAGCCACCCGCGAGGGGGCTCCAACTATGGCTACACCTTC	CASSHPRGGSNYGYTF
TRBV7-9	TRBD1	TRBJ1-6	.	TGTGCCAGCAGTAGCCGGGACAGGCTCAATTCACCCCTCCACTTT	CASSSRDRLNSPLHF
TRBV29-1	TRBD2	TRBJ2-1	.	TGCAGCGTTGAGGCGGGGGTGGTGGATGAGCAGTTCTTC	CSVEAGVVDEQFF
TRBV7-3	.	TRBJ2-5	.	TGTGCCAGCAGCTTAGTGTCGGAAGAGACCCAGTACTTC	CASSLVSEETQYF